These T cell receptor beta chains were read from a single sample in a study of tumor-infiltrating lymphocytes in primary liver carcinoma. TCRdb analysed the multiplex PCR reads with MiXCR anew, one entry per CDR3 protein. The data hold 45,000 or so distinct CDR3 sequences, with about three quarters observed a single time. Specimen: liver tumor tissue from sampling region 2. All receptors derive from a man aged 40-49 years with primary liver carcinoma and hepatitis B virus infection. CDR3s leave out the opening cysteine and the closing phenylalanine or tryptophan.

TRBV6-1	ACSTGTGGEQY
TRBV28	ASRGGVSGKTV
TRBV11-1	TSSFWETGELF
TRBV6-6	ASSPGLNRGWNYEQY
TRBV20-1	SPKDPPTDTQY
TRBV14	ASSLETASEQY
TRBV29-1	SVAGPNRDLYEQY
TRBV30	ACSGASGVRGHF
TRBV11-2	ASSLDGRAYGYT
TRBV6-1	TSSVPLYGYT
TRBV5-4	ASSSGTGAGGEQY
TRBV4-1	ASSQEVAGWGANGLT
TRBV5-1	ASSLESHGGAGNTIY
TRBV12-3/TRBV12-4	TRSTETGGETQY
TRBV14	VSSLRSSDTQY
TRBV6-1	TSREGLGPDTQY
TRBV12-3/TRBV12-4	ARSLSGGRITGELF
TRBV12-3/TRBV12-4	TNSLTYEQY
TRBV20-1	SARPAGGSEQY
TRBV6-6	GSTPQETQY
TRBV6-1	ASSEGIGQGATKNIHY
TRBV4-3	ASGQAASRRTGETQY
TRBV6-1	ASTPRSGQGSYVQY
TRBV5-6	ACSFGKGKEQY
TRBV5-4	ASSPGGGANEKLY
TRBV5-1	AGSWGEQGVNQPQH
TRBV29-1	SVSKDNLDGYT
TRBV7-2	ASSSDRRETQY
TRBV10-2	ASSESTVNSTLH
TRBV11-2	ASSLAGGSFDYEQC
TRBV5-8	TSSPLGLAASYNEQF
TRBV7-9	ASSTQGTNYGYT
TRBV6-5	VSSSPPLCGGTDTQY
TRBV12-3/TRBV12-4	ASISRTAHSYEQY
TRBV29-1	SVGAKGTTQY
TRBV6-5	ASSYVDEQF
TRBV11-1	ASISGGNSVGARTDTQY
TRBV5-1	ASRTRDRFGEKY
TRBV6-1	ASTPLGTATTRQY
TRBV7-8	ASSSAGQEAYEQY
TRBV11-2	VCSLSGFDNEQF
TRBV11-2	ARSLDFRWAITEAF
TRBV5-1	ASSLTGASGALQETQY
TRBV7-9	ASSLISISGRPSSYEQY
TRBV5-4	DSNSNRDRAHEQY
TRBV28	VSSSYSRSSYEQY
TRBV12-3/TRBV12-4	ASSFEAGTIGQPQL
TRBV25-1	ASSETSAYNEQF
TRBV12-3/TRBV12-4	ASSPRPTDGSYEQY
TRBV6-1	AIETDNTGELF
TRBV6-6	VSSTGGTIEAF
TRBV5-4	ASCFPGVNTEAS
TRBV10-3	ATRGVPSEQQY
TRBV5-4	DSSTAAGSRASRLH
TRBV5-1	ASSLGDRGYTEAF